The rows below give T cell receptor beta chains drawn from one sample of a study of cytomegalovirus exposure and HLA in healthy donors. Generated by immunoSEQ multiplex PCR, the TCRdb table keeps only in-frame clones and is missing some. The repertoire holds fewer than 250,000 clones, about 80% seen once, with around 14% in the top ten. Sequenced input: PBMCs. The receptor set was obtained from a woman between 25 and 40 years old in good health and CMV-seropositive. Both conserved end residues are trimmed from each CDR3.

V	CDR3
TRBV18	ASSPPPGQGLHGYT
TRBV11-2	ASRRIDREIYGYT
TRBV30	AWRRKGLRNEQF
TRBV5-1	ASSLIVQGSPFH
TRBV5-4	ASSLEARAGGPRNEQY
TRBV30	AWSGFGQLNEKLF
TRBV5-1	ASSLQGALETQY
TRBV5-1	ASSLGQGETQY
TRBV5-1	ASSFGLAGGPESLTQY
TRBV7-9	SSSPTSSYNEQF
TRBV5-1	ASSPLAGVNEQF
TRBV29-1	SVAGTASTDTQY
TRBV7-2	ASSLNREGDEQY
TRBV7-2	ASSLVAGGRGVGTQY
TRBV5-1	ASSLEGGDTGELF
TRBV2	ASELVSYNEQF
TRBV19	ASSIGISGSYNEQF
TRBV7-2	ASSRTGLYGYT
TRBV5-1	ASSLQGSSYEQY
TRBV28	ATLFLRGHLNTEAF
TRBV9	ASSVDYNGEQF
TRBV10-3	AARGGTNTGELF
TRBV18	ASSPLAPSGVANEQF
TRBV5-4	ASSGRGQGGHGYT
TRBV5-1	ASSLYGADTQY
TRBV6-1	ASSERWGWQGDTGELF